Each of the 10 T cell receptor beta chains below was sequenced from the same sample in a study of cytomegalovirus exposure and HLA in healthy donors. 60 Vbeta and 13 Jbeta primers were used in PCR. Clones were sequenced by immunoSEQ multiplex PCR, and TCRdb holds only the in-frame ones, with some missing. The sample yields around 120,000 clones, about two thirds seen once. Sequences were obtained from PBMCs. Receptor source: a human donor in good health.

This clone was observed a few times. The chain has TRBV30 and TRBJ1-1; D perhaps matches TRBD1 (5 bases). The CDR3 loop spans 12 amino acids. Germline lookup yields CDR1 GTSNPN and CDR2 SVGIG (reference sequence). With 3 bases removed from V and 6 bases from J, the gap between germline ends came to 11 bases. The CDR3 spells CAWSFQGPEAFF. CDR3 nucleotides: TGTGCCTGGAGCTTCCAGGGTCCTGAAGCTTTCTTT.

The rearrangement uses TRBV6-6 and TRBJ1-1, with D possibly TRBD1 on 6 matching bases. CDR1 MNHNY and CDR2 SVGAGI come from the germline V gene (reference sequence). Trimming removed 7 bases from V and 0 bases from J, with 18 bases in between. The CDR3 sequence is 16 residues long. Here the CDR3 reads CASIFAAGTLNTEAFF. CDR3 DNA: TGTGCCAGCATCTTCGCGGCCGGGACACTGAACACTGAAGCTTTCTTT.

This chain uses TRBV19 with TRBJ2-3; 12 bases fit TRBD2. Unmatched junction bases numbered 11, after V lost 5 bases and J lost 14 bases. This CDR3 contains 14 residues. Germline loops: CDR1 LNHDA, CDR2 SQIVND (reference sequence). Written as DNA, the CDR3 is TGTGCCAGTAGTCTACCGACTAGCGGGGGTGGATGGTATTTT. Its translation: CASSLPTSGGGWYF.

The chain is built from TRBV5-8 and TRBJ2-3; 7 bases match TRBD2. The CDR3 is 15 amino acids. The V segment lost 8 bases and the J segment 4 bases; nucleotides outside the gene matches: 13. The V gene's germline CDR1 is SGHTS and CDR2 YDEGEE. CDR3 nucleotide sequence: TGTGCCAGAGGGGAGGGCGCTTTTAGCGCAGATACGCAGTATTTT. It yields the protein CARGEGAFSADTQYF.

The rearrangement uses TRBV7-9 and TRBJ2-1; tentatively, D is TRBD2 (6 bases). Between the trimmed V and J ends, which lost 1 base and 6 bases, there was a span of 13 bases. The length of the CDR3 is 15 residues. Germline-derived CDR1 and CDR2 are SEHNR and FQNEAQ (reference sequence). CDR3 region: CASSLGRAGLNEQFF. CDR3 bases: TGTGCCAGCAGCTTAGGACGTGCGGGACTCAATGAGCAGTTCTTC.

This chain connects TRBV27 to TRBJ2-1; 11 nucleotides align to TRBD1. Germline assignment: CDR1 MNHEY and CDR2 SMNVEV (reference sequence). The length of the CDR3 is 16 residues. V gave up 5 bases and J gave up 13 bases; unmatched junction bases: 16. In DNA, the CDR3 is TGTGCCAGCAGTATGGACAGGGGGCGTATTTCCGTTACCCAGTTCTTC. It translates to CASSMDRGRISVTQFF.

This clone was recorded only once. This chain joins TRBV14 and TRBJ1-4; 7 nucleotides agree with TRBD1. Unmatched junction bases numbered 7, after V lost 1 base and J lost 8 bases. Germline assignment: CDR1 SGHDN and CDR2 FVKESK. This CDR3 has 15 amino acids. The CDR3 DNA reads as TGTGCCAGCAGCCAAGTGGCGGGACAGCGGGAAAAACTGTTTTTT. Its protein product is CASSQVAGQREKLFF.

The chain carries TRBV30 and TRBJ2-2, with D tentatively TRBD1 (5 bases). Per germline, CDR1 GTSNPN and CDR2 SVGIG (reference sequence). The ends were cut back, 4 bases at V and 4 bases at J, with 7 bases in the middle. This CDR3 is built from 12 residues. DNA for the CDR3: TGTGCCTGGACCAGGGTCACCGGGGAGCTGTTTTTT. The encoded protein is CAWTRVTGELFF. The full variable domain, in which reference TRBV30 and TRBJ2-2 provide the parts outside the CDR3, is SQTIHQWPATLVQPVGSPLSLECTVEGTSNPNLYWYRQAAGRGLQLLFYSVGIGQISSEVPQNLSASRPQDRQFILSSKKLLLSDSGFYLCAWTRVTGELFFGEGSRLTVL.

This clone was recorded a few times. The chain combines TRBV6-1 with TRBJ1-1; D remains unclear. Trimming left V 1 base short and J 10 bases short, with 25 bases between. This CDR3 region has 17 residues. Germline V gives CDR1 MNHNS, CDR2 SASEGT. The CDR3 region has the DNA TGTGCCAGCAGTGAAGTTTCGGTCGGTACCGGAGGATCCCGAGCTTTCTTT. Translation: CASSEVSVGTGGSRAFF.

This clone is a singleton in its sample. The chain employs TRBV5-4 and TRBJ2-3, with D hard to call. This CDR3 comprises 14 residues. The germline V gene has CDR1 SGHNT and CDR2 YYREEE (reference sequence). The ends were cut back, 0 bases at V and 2 bases at J, with 7 bases in the middle. The CDR3 loop reads CASSLVRDTDTQYF. CDR3 coding DNA: TGTGCCAGCAGCTTGGTCCGAGACACAGATACGCAGTATTTT.